The present entry profiles one T cell receptor (beta chain) with its context. Authors' methods: The assay estimated nucleated cells by amplifying reference gene primers. Method: immunoSEQ multiplex PCR; TCRdb's copy keeps in-frame clones and lacks some. The DNA gave D and trimming, while V, J and clone size come from that table. Of some 500,000 clones in the sample, approximately 88% are singletons; the top ten hold approximately 1.8%. The data belong to a study of blood T cell repertoires in COVID-19. Study as a whole: In each case, the material was cDNA or gDNA derived from T cells, B-cell-depleted T cells, or PBMCs.

Enrolled through a virtual design, the participants were between roughly 18 and 95 years of age and came from about two dozen US areas. In assigning cohorts, the study relied on participant-reported clinical history. There are 14 residues in the CDR3. Germline lookup yields CDR1 SGHRS and CDR2 YFSETQ. V lost 0 bases and J lost 8; bases outside the gene matches: 3. Input material: PBMCs or T cells enriched from blood (not recorded which). This chain connects TRBV5-1 to TRBJ2-1; TRBD2 matches at 9 bases. The clonotype comes from a woman in her thirties or forties who had recovered from COVID-19. The CDR3 region is CASSLDSGSDEQFF. In DNA form, the CDR3 reads TGCGCCAGCAGCTTGGATAGCGGGAGTGATGAGCAGTTCTTC.